The 12 T cell receptor beta chains given below trace back to one sample, sequenced in a study of cytomegalovirus exposure and HLA in healthy donors. Use of 60 Vbeta and 13 Jbeta primers characterized the PCR. Using immunoSEQ multiplex PCR, the repertoire was profiled, and TCRdb retains in-frame clones only, with some absent. This sample has 150,000 to 190,000 clones, with about 80% found just once. The sample consisted of PBMCs. These receptors were obtained from a woman aged 45-65 years in good health and CMV-seropositive.

The chain employs TRBV7-2 and TRBJ1-5, with 8 bases lining up with TRBD1. The trim removed 5 bases at V and 4 bases at J, leaving 10 bases unmatched. The CDR3 has 16 residues. The germline gives CDR1 SGHTA, CDR2 FQGNSA. The CDR3 nucleotides read TGTGCCAGCAGCCAAAAACAGGGGGTGAGTAATCAGCCCCAGCATTTT. Its translation is CASSQKQGVSNQPQHF.

The V gene is TRBV5-6, the J gene TRBJ1-1, with 7 bases matching TRBD1. Germline V gene data show CDR1 as SGHDT and CDR2 as YYEEEE. The CDR3 has 13 amino acids. The V gene end was trimmed by 4 bases and the J gene end by 4 bases; junction bases not matched to a gene: 4. CDR3 residues: CASSRGQATEAFF. The CDR3 DNA sequence: TGTGCCAGCAGCCGCGGACAGGCCACTGAAGCTTTCTTT. The variable domain in full, completed from reference TRBV5-6 and TRBJ1-1, reads DAGVTQSPTHLIKTRGQQVTLRCSPKSGHDTVSWYQQALGQGPQFIFQYYEEEERQRGNFPDRFSGHQFPNYSSELNVNALLLGDSALYLCASSRGQATEAFFGQGTRLTVV.

Comment on this clone: In the same sample, other DNA sequences code for this CDR3. The chain joins TRBV4-1 to TRBJ1-4, with unresolved D. Per germline, CDR1 MGHRA and CDR2 YSYEKL. V gave up 2 bases and J gave up 5 bases, with 3 bases separating them. This CDR3 is built from 12 residues. CDR3 loop: CASSQSNEKLFF. The CDR3 nucleotides read TGCGCCAGCAGCCAATCAAATGAAAAACTGTTTTTT.

The V call is TRBV30, the J call TRBJ1-2; 7 nucleotides line up with TRBD1. V gave up 0 bases and J gave up 7 bases; unmatched junction bases: 8. CDR3 length: 14 amino acids. The germline V gene has CDR1 GTSNPN and CDR2 SVGIG (reference sequence). This CDR3 is CAWSVQGPRGGYTF. CDR3 nucleotide sequence: TGTGCCTGGAGTGTACAGGGGCCACGGGGTGGCTACACCTTC.

This chain joins TRBV29-1 and TRBJ1-1; 11 bases match TRBD1. The CDR3 is 14 residues long. With 7 bases clipped from V and 4 bases from J, the junction kept 8 bases outside the gene matches. The germline CDR1 and CDR2 sequences are SQVTM and ANQGSEA. The CDR3 bases are TGCAGCGGACGGACAGGGGGCCGAGGCACTGAAGCTTTCTTT. Its protein product is CSGRTGGRGTEAFF.

This chain joins TRBV2 and TRBJ1-3; 7 nucleotides line up with TRBD1. The germline gives CDR1 SNHLY, CDR2 FYNNEI. This CDR3 spans 15 amino acids. Trimming cost V 5 bases and J 6 bases; bases outside gene matches: 10. In DNA form, the CDR3 reads TGTGCCAGCAGTCGACAGGGAGGAGGACTAAACACCATATATTTT. It specifies CASSRQGGGLNTIYF.

The genes are TRBV5-4 and TRBJ2-3; the match to TRBD2 covers 7 bases. The J segment lost 7 bases and the V segment lost 0 bases, leaving 11 bases of the junction unmatched. The CDR3 contains 16 residues. Germline CDR1 and CDR2: SGHNT and YYREEE (reference sequence). CDR3 in amino acids: CASSLDASGLRNTQYF. The CDR3 nucleotides read TGTGCCAGCAGCTTGGATGCTAGCGGACTCCGAAATACGCAGTATTTT. Full variable domain (remainder filled in from reference TRBV5-4 and TRBJ2-3): ETGVTQSPTHLIKTRGQQVTLRCSSQSGHNTVSWYQQALGQGPQFIFQYYREEENGRGNFPPRFSGLQFPNYSSELNVNALELDDSALYLCASSLDASGLRNTQYFGPGTRLTVL.

The chain is built from TRBV7-9 and TRBJ2-3, with D hard to call. The V gene lost 5 bases and the J gene lost 3 bases, with 12 bases spanning the gap. The germline CDR1 and CDR2 sequences are SEHNR and FQNEAQ (reference sequence). This CDR3 contains 14 residues. CDR3 in DNA: TGTGCCAGCAGCCTATGGTCTTTAACAGATACGCAGTATTTT. Amino acids: CASSLWSLTDTQYF.

V and J are TRBV7-2 and TRBJ1-6; D perhaps matches TRBD1 (5 bases). V gave up 5 bases and J gave up 7 bases, with 15 bases separating them. Germline V gene sequence: CDR1 SGHTA, CDR2 FQGNSA. This CDR3 has 15 residues. CDR3 region: CASSPQGGGNSPLHF. As DNA, the CDR3 is TGTGCCAGCAGCCCCCAGGGAGGAGGAAATTCACCCCTCCACTTT.

The chain uses TRBV18 and TRBJ1-6; possible D gene TRBD1, 6 bases. This CDR3 has 16 residues. Germline V gene data show CDR1 as KGHSH and CDR2 as LQKENI. V was shortened by 2 bases and J by 5 bases, with 13 bases between the two germline ends. DNA for the CDR3: TGTGCCAGCTCACCAATGGCGACAGGAGATAATTCACCCCTCCACTTT. Protein sequence: CASSPMATGDNSPLHF.

This chain joins TRBV30 and TRBJ2-1, with a tentative D call TRBD2 (6 bases). V was pared by 2 bases and J by 0 bases, with 17 bases between. CDR3 length: 17 amino acids. Germline CDR1 reads GTSNPN; CDR2 reads SVGIG (reference sequence). For the CDR3, the DNA is TGTGCCTGGAGTCCGCTAGCGAAAGACTACTCCTACAATGAGCAGTTCTTC. This gives the protein CAWSPLAKDYSYNEQFF.

The genes are TRBV4-3 and TRBJ2-1; tentative D call: TRBD1 (6 bases). Between the trimmed V and J ends, which lost 0 bases and 2 bases, there was a span of 8 bases. CDR1 and CDR2 (germline): LGHNA, YSLEER. The CDR3 spans 15 residues. The CDR3 spells CASSQEDRPYNEQFF. In DNA, the CDR3 is TGCGCCAGCAGCCAAGAGGACAGACCCTACAATGAGCAGTTCTTC.